These T cell receptor beta chains were read from a single sample in a study of blood T cell repertoires in COVID-19. Libraries were prepared by immunoSEQ multiplex PCR; TCRdb keeps only in-frame clonotypes and omits some of them. The table shows roughly 290,000 clones, with roughly 90% occurring only once. The material sequenced was peripheral blood. These receptors came from a woman aged 55-70 years with acute or convalescent COVID-19. The CDR3 runs from the conserved cysteine through the conserved F or W. The D gene is left open where the match is weak. Size is stated for part of the rows, as once, few or many counts, or as a class when the clone is expanded.

D	size	J	V	length	CDR3	DNA
-	-	TRBJ1-5	TRBV15	13	CATSRDLNQPQHF	TGTGCCACCAGCAGAGATTTAAATCAGCCCCAGCATTTT
-	-	TRBJ2-1	TRBV19	13	CASSIGKGNEQFF	TGTGCCAGTAGTATCGGGAAAGGAAATGAGCAGTTCTTC
-	-	TRBJ1-5	TRBV4-3	14	CASSQDARGQPQHF	TGCGCCAGCAGCCAAGATGCCAGGGGACAGCCCCAGCATTTT
-	-	TRBJ1-5	TRBV2	15	CASNARQGGNQPQHF	TGTGCCAGCAACGCAAGGCAAGGGGGCAATCAGCCCCAGCATTTT
-	once	TRBJ1-3	TRBV11-2	15	CASSAGLRPGNTIYF	TGTGCCAGCAGCGCAGGACTGAGGCCTGGAAACACCATATATTTT
-	-	TRBJ1-1	TRBV25-1	15	CASSELSKGGTEAFF	TGTGCCAGCAGTGAATTAAGCAAGGGAGGCACTGAAGCTTTCTTT
-	-	TRBJ1-4	TRBV29-1	13	CSAQRGDKEKLFF	TGCAGCGCCCAGCGGGGGGACAAGGAAAAACTGTTTTTT
-	once	TRBJ2-3	TRBV18	17	CASSPLRARGNTDTQYF	TGTGCCAGCTCACCCTTGAGGGCACGGGGAAACACAGATACGCAGTATTTT
-	-	TRBJ1-2	TRBV5-4	14	CASRYTAVNYGYTF	TGTGCCAGCAGATATACAGCGGTAAACTATGGCTACACCTTC
-	once	TRBJ1-4	TRBV6-5	12	CASRTGGEKLFF	TGTGCCAGCAGAACGGGGGGGGAAAAACTGTTTTTT
TRBD1	-	TRBJ1-6	TRBV19	18	CASRPGRGWDRGNSPLHF	TGTGCCAGTAGGCCCGGACGCGGCTGGGACAGGGGGAATTCACCCCTCCACTTT
-	-	TRBJ1-2	TRBV5-6	14	CASRLGQGRNGYTF	TGTGCCAGCAGACTAGGGCAGGGGCGTAATGGCTACACCTTC
-	-	TRBJ2-5	TRBV5-1	15	CASSLAGSDQETQYF	TGCGCCAGCAGCTTGGCCGGCAGCGATCAAGAGACCCAGTACTTC
TRBD1	-	TRBJ2-2	TRBV29-1	13	CSVGQLNTGELFF	TGCAGCGTGGGACAGCTGAACACCGGGGAGCTGTTTTTT
-	-	TRBJ2-5	TRBV7-2	15	CASSLVASAGETQYF	TGTGCCAGCAGCTTAGTGGCTAGCGCGGGAGAGACCCAGTACTTC
-	-	TRBJ1-5	TRBV27	15	CASSPLGGADQPQHF	TGTGCCAGCAGTCCTCTTGGGGGCGCGGATCAGCCCCAGCATTTT
TRBD2	-	TRBJ2-1	TRBV28	15	CASSSGTRVANEQFF	TGTGCCAGCAGTTCCGGGACTAGAGTAGCCAATGAGCAGTTCTTC
-	-	TRBJ2-5	TRBV20-1	11	CSAAAEETQYF	TGCAGTGCTGCAGCGGAAGAGACCCAGTACTTC
TRBD2	once	TRBJ2-1	TRBV29-1	12	CSVIAGADEQFF	TGCAGCGTAATAGCGGGAGCGGATGAGCAGTTCTTC
TRBD1	-	TRBJ1-3	TRBV30	12	CAHDRGGNTIYF	TGTGCCCATGACAGGGGTGGAAACACCATATATTTT
-	-	TRBJ2-2	TRBV15	15	CATSRMPGDTGELFF	TGTGCCACCAGCAGAATGCCAGGGGACACCGGGGAGCTGTTTTTT
-	-	TRBJ2-7	TRBV7-2	15	CASSLLRTANYEQYF	TGTGCCAGCAGCTTACTCCGGACAGCGAACTACGAGCAGTACTTC
-	-	TRBJ1-1	TRBV15	14	CATSRVGQGSEAFF	TGTGCCACCAGCAGAGTCGGGCAGGGCTCTGAAGCTTTCTTT
TRBD1	-	TRBJ2-7	TRBV13	14	CASSTGQGLEEQYF	TGTGCCAGCAGCACCGGACAGGGTTTGGAAGAGCAGTACTTC
-	-	TRBJ2-2	TRBV7-3	13	CASSSGHIGELFF	TGTGCCAGCAGCTCGGGACACATCGGGGAGCTGTTTTTT
-	-	TRBJ2-1	TRBV4-2	14	CASSQGLRDHEQFF	TGTGCCAGCAGCCAAGGACTCCGTGACCATGAGCAGTTCTTC
-	-	TRBJ2-3	TRBV4-3	13	CASSRLLTDTQYF	TGCGCCAGCAGCCGACTACTCACAGATACGCAGTATTTT